Presented here are 14 T cell receptor beta chains from one specimen sequenced in a study of early T cells in non-severe SARS-CoV-2 infection. TCRdb independently ran MiXCR on the 5' RACE reads; one entry per CDR3 protein. The table has 74,000 or so distinct CDR3 sequences, 9.5% to 15% seen once. The sequenced sample was whole blood. These receptors came from an adult who was a healthcare worker with PCR-confirmed SARS-CoV-2 infection or an uninfected control (not recorded which).

This clonotype was counted ten times or more. V is TRBV9 and J is TRBJ2-1; the D is unclear. The CDR3 has 14 amino acids. The V end lost 0 bases, the J end lost 9 bases, and 13 bases lay between the germline ends. Germline assignment: CDR1 SGDLS and CDR2 YYNGEE. CDR3 region: CASSVGGLGSEQFF. In nucleotides, the CDR3 is TGTGCCAGCAGCGTAGGTGGGCTAGGCAGTGAGCAGTTCTTC.

This clonotype was detected many times. The chain combines TRBV27 with TRBJ2-1; D may be TRBD2 (7 bases). Trimming removed 1 base from V and 3 bases from J, with 13 bases in between. Germline V gene sequence: CDR1 MNHEY, CDR2 SMNVEV (reference sequence). The CDR3 contains 16 residues. CDR3 DNA sequence: TGTGCCAGCAGTTTATGGGGGGCGGGGGTCTACAATGAGCAGTTCTTC. This codes for CASSLWGAGVYNEQFF.

The V call is TRBV4-1, the J call TRBJ2-3; 8 nucleotides line up with TRBD2. CDR1 is MGHRA and CDR2 is YSYEKL in the germline V gene. The V segment lost 4 bases and the J segment 2 bases; nucleotides outside the gene matches: 11. The CDR3 is made up of 17 amino acids. The CDR3 here is CASSPGALAGHTDTQYF. The CDR3 nucleotides read TGCGCCAGCAGCCCAGGGGCTCTAGCGGGCCACACAGATACGCAGTATTTT.

The chain couples TRBV27 to TRBJ1-6; D gene uncertain. The CDR3 has 16 residues. V lost 4 bases and J lost 0, with 10 bases in between. The germline gives CDR1 MNHEY, CDR2 SMNVEV (reference sequence). The CDR3 loop is CASSSAPSSYNSPLHF. Here the CDR3 DNA reads TGTGCCAGCAGTTCCGCACCCAGCTCCTATAATTCACCCCTCCACTTT.

The rearrangement joins TRBV20-1 to TRBJ1-4; D possibly corresponds to TRBD1 (5 bases). Trimming stripped 3 bases from V and 3 bases from J, with 8 bases between. Germline V lookup: CDR1 DFQATT, CDR2 SNEGSKA (reference sequence). The CDR3 loop spans 13 amino acids. As DNA, the CDR3 is TGCAGTGCTAGCAGGGTAGCTAATGAAAAACTGTTTTTT. It translates to CSASRVANEKLFF.

This chain links TRBV6-5 with TRBJ1-2, with a tentative D call TRBD1 (5 bases). Germline-derived CDR1 and CDR2 are MNHEY and SVGAGI. The CDR3 loop spans 15 amino acids. Trimming took off 6 bases at V and 7 bases at J, with 21 bases between the two ends. CDR3 DNA sequence: TGTGCCAGCAGCCCTAACACACAAGACGGGGCTGGCTACACCTTC. It specifies CASSPNTQDGAGYTF.

The chain is built from TRBV5-4 and TRBJ2-1; no definite D call. CDR3 length: 14 residues. Germline CDR1 reads SGHNT; CDR2 reads YYREEE (reference sequence). V was cut by 1 base and J by 3 bases, with 8 bases left in between. The CDR3 DNA sequence: TGTGCCAGCAGCTTGTATACGATCTACAATGAGCAGTTCTTC. This codes for CASSLYTIYNEQFF. The full variable domain, rest sourced from reference TRBV5-4 and TRBJ2-1, is ETGVTQSPTHLIKTRGQQVTLRCSSQSGHNTVSWYQQALGQGPQFIFQYYREEENGRGNFPPRFSGLQFPNYSSELNVNALELDDSALYLCASSLYTIYNEQFFGPGTRLTVL.

This clonotype occurred a few times. The chain couples TRBV10-3 to TRBJ2-7, with TRBD1 matching over 7 bases. V gave up 11 bases and J gave up 0 bases; unmatched junction bases: 4. CDR3 length: 12 residues. Germline values: CDR1 ENHRY, CDR2 SYGVKD. The CDR3 DNA follows: TGTGCCGTTGGGACAGCCTCCTACGAGCAGTACTTC. Protein product: CAVGTASYEQYF.

This clonotype was picked up many times. V and J are TRBV7-9 and TRBJ2-5; a possible D gene is TRBD2 (6 bases). The V and J ends lost 4 bases and 3 bases respectively, with 21 bases between them. Germline V CDR1 and CDR2: SEHNR, FQNEAQ (reference sequence). The CDR3 extends over 17 amino acids. The CDR3 DNA reads as TGTGCCAGCAGCTCTCTGCCTAGCGCCATACTTAAAGAGACCCAGTACTTC. The encoded protein is CASSSLPSAILKETQYF.

This clonotype was seen at least ten times. V and J are TRBV5-4 and TRBJ1-4; no clear D gene. Germline V lookup: CDR1 SGHNT, CDR2 YYREEE (reference sequence). The CDR3 has 15 amino acids. V lost 4 bases to trimming and J lost 8 bases, with 18 bases between them. The CDR3 DNA follows: TGTGCCAGCAGCGAAAACCGGGATGTAGACGAAAAACTGTTTTTT. Translation gives CASSENRDVDEKLFF.

The gene calls are TRBV7-9 and TRBJ2-4, with a weak D call TRBD1 (6 bases). Germline CDR1 is SEHNR and CDR2 is FQNEAQ (reference sequence). The V and J ends lost 5 bases and 0 bases respectively, with 20 bases between them. The CDR3 length is 18 residues. The CDR3 spells CASSPPGTRGLAKNIQYF. The CDR3 nucleotides read TGTGCCAGCAGCCCGCCCGGGACACGGGGCTTAGCCAAAAACATTCAGTACTTC.

The sample holds many counts of this clonotype. The V and J genes are TRBV7-2 and TRBJ2-5; D gene uncertain. Germline values: CDR1 SGHTA, CDR2 FQGNSA. Trimming left V 1 base short and J 2 bases short, with 14 bases between. The CDR3 totals 16 residues. DNA of the CDR3: TGTGCCAGCAGCTTAGACTTTTTCGATTTACAAGAGACCCAGTACTTC. It codes for CASSLDFFDLQETQYF.

This clonotype was detected ten times or more. The rearrangement links TRBV2 to TRBJ2-2; D remains unclear. The germline V and J ends were trimmed by 3 bases and 5 bases, with 4 bases remaining between them. The germline gives CDR1 SNHLY, CDR2 FYNNEI. This CDR3 spans 12 amino acids. CDR3: CASSDRTGELFF. The DNA for the CDR3 is TGTGCCAGCAGTGACCGGACCGGGGAGCTGTTTTTT.

This clonotype came up many times. The chain carries TRBV6-1 and TRBJ1-4, with D tentatively TRBD1 (5 bases). This CDR3 comprises 16 residues. CDR1 and CDR2 from the germline V gene are MNHNS and SASEGT. V lost 2 bases and J lost 8, with 18 bases in between. The CDR3 region has the DNA TGTGCCAGCAGTGAATGGGGGGACCCGCAGTCCGAAAAACTGTTTTTT. Translated: CASSEWGDPQSEKLFF.